Presented here are 3 T cell receptor beta chains from one specimen sequenced in a study of neurological immune-mediated disorders. Documented time point: longitudinal time-point 1 (baseline). MiXCR, run by TCRdb on the 5' RACE reads, gives a single entry per CDR3 protein. The profile shows tens of thousands of distinct CDR3 sequences, around 13% of them singletons. The sequenced sample was PBMCs. The receptor set was obtained from a female donor with HTLV-1-associated myelopathy (HAM/TSP).

This clonotype was found a few times. A read error may explain this, as a much larger clone is one base away. The chain recombines TRBV7-2 with TRBJ2-1; no firm D call. The CDR3 covers 12 residues. CDR1 and CDR2 from the germline V gene are SGHTA and FQGNSA. The CDR3 bases are TGTGCCAGCAGCTATAACTACGATGAGCAGTTCTTC. Amino acid sequence: CASSYNYDEQFF.

The chain is built from TRBV2 and TRBJ1-1; D unresolved. V shed 3 bases and J shed 0 bases, with 8 bases lying between them. The CDR3 has 14 amino acids. Looked up from germline, CDR1 is SNHLY and CDR2 is FYNNEI. DNA of the CDR3: TGTGCCAGCAGTGAGAGACGGGTGAACACTGAAGCTTTCTTT. Translating gives CASSERRVNTEAFF.

The J gene is TRBJ1-1, the V gene TRBV2; no clear D gene. Trimming shortened V by 4 bases and J by 0 bases, and 9 bases separated the two germline ends. The CDR3 loop spans 14 amino acids. In germline, CDR1 is SNHLY, CDR2 FYNNEI. The CDR3 spells CASSGGEVNTEAFF. CDR3 in DNA: TGTGCCAGCAGTGGGGGAGAGGTGAACACTGAAGCTTTCTTT.